This passage covers 18 T cell receptor beta chains from one sample sequenced in a study of shared clonotypes between healthy human individuals. Naive CD8 cells were CD45RO-negative, positively selected for CCR7, excluding terminally differentiated effector memory CD45RA+ cells. Measured with immunoSEQ multiplex PCR; TCRdb has only the in-frame clones, and not every one. The data hold roughly 890,000 clones, with approximately 92% observed a single time. The sequencing sample was made of naive CD8+ T cells sorted from blood. These receptors all stem from a man in his thirties or forties in good health.

The J gene is TRBJ2-3, the V gene TRBV5-1; D gene unclear. Trimming left V 4 bases short and J 1 base short, with 7 bases between. This CDR3 region has 13 residues. Per germline, CDR1 SGHRS and CDR2 YFSETQ. The CDR3, as DNA: TGCGCCAGCAGCAGGGCGGGCACAGATACGCAGTATTTT. Translated: CASSRAGTDTQYF.

The chain couples TRBV11-2 to TRBJ2-3; TRBD1 matches 7 bases. V lost 5 bases and J lost 6; bases outside the gene matches: 11. The germline V gene encodes CDR1 SGHAT and CDR2 FQNNGV. The CDR3 extends over 15 amino acids. The CDR3 DNA follows: TGTGCCAGCAGCCTTTCCGGGACAGTAGGTGATACGCAGTATTTT. As protein: CASSLSGTVGDTQYF. The whole variable domain, remainder taken from reference TRBV11-2 and TRBJ2-3, is EAGVAQSPRYKIIEKRQSVAFWCNPISGHATLYWYQQILGQGPKLLIQFQNNGVVDDSQLPKDRFSAERLKGVDSTLKIQPAKLEDSAVYLCASSLSGTVGDTQYFGPGTRLTVL.

This chain connects TRBV7-2 to TRBJ2-7, with 8 nucleotides matching TRBD1. V lost 8 bases and J lost 6; bases outside the gene matches: 18. CDR1 is SGHTA, CDR2 FQGNSA, per germline. CDR3 length: 16 amino acids. This chain's CDR3 is CASAAGLGGQGIEQYF. CDR3 DNA: TGTGCCAGCGCGGCGGGGTTGGGAGGACAGGGCATCGAGCAGTACTTC.

This chain links TRBV19 with TRBJ2-1, with D perhaps TRBD2 (5 bases). Germline V gene lookup returns CDR1 LNHDA and CDR2 SQIVND (reference sequence). V lost 4 bases and J lost 0, with 10 bases in between. The CDR3 has 15 amino acids. The CDR3 protein is CASSTLASSYNEQFF. The CDR3 coding sequence is TGTGCCAGTAGTACGCTAGCATCCTCCTACAATGAGCAGTTCTTC.

This clone was observed many times. The chain recombines TRBV6-4 with TRBJ2-2; D gene uncertain. V was pared by 2 bases and J by 5 bases, with 6 bases between. Germline CDR1 is MRHNA and CDR2 is SNTAGT. The CDR3 runs to 13 residues. The CDR3 nucleotides read TGTGCCAGCAGTGACATGGGGACCGGGGAGCTGTTTTTT. Protein: CASSDMGTGELFF.

The chain carries TRBV11-2 and TRBJ2-7; D remains ambiguous. The CDR3 contains 14 residues. Germline CDR1 SGHAT, CDR2 FQNNGV. Between the trimmed V and J ends, which lost 1 base and 2 bases, there was a span of 9 bases. This chain's CDR3 is CASSLVYRPYEQYF. CDR3 DNA: TGTGCCAGCAGCTTAGTATATCGACCCTACGAGCAGTACTTC.

V usage is TRBV7-2 and J usage is TRBJ2-5; D perhaps matches TRBD2 (6 bases). Looked up from germline, CDR1 is SGHTA and CDR2 is FQGNSA. The V gene lost 3 bases and the J gene lost 1 base, with 9 bases spanning the gap. The CDR3 runs 14 residues. CDR3 residues: CASSLEGFQETQYF. CDR3 DNA sequence: TGTGCCAGCAGCTTGGAGGGATTCCAAGAGACCCAGTACTTC. The complete variable domain, with remaining parts taken from reference TRBV7-2 and TRBJ2-5, reads GAGVSQSPSNKVTEKGKDVELRCDPISGHTALYWYRQSLGQGLEFLIYFQGNSAPDKSGLPSDRFSAERTGGSVSTLTIQRTQQEDSAVYLCASSLEGFQETQYFGPGTRLLVL.

V usage is TRBV14 and J usage is TRBJ2-1; D is undetermined. Trimming removed 2 bases from V and 9 bases from J, with 14 bases in between. The CDR3 runs to 14 residues. The germline CDR1 and CDR2 sequences are SGHDN and FVKESK. The chain's CDR3 is CASSQTVGSIEQFF. Here the CDR3 DNA reads TGTGCCAGCAGCCAAACAGTAGGTTCCATTGAGCAGTTCTTC.

The chain carries TRBV4-1 and TRBJ2-6; no clear D gene. The CDR3 has 20 residues. The germline V gene encodes CDR1 MGHRA and CDR2 YSYEKL. V was shortened by 0 bases and J by 2 bases, with 20 bases between the two germline ends. CDR3 amino acids: CASSQDYGPRYEAGANVLTF. Here the CDR3 DNA reads TGCGCCAGCAGCCAAGATTACGGCCCCCGGTATGAAGCTGGGGCCAACGTCCTGACTTTC.

The chain links TRBV5-1 to TRBJ1-3; a weak D match, TRBD1 (5 bases). The germline V gene has CDR1 SGHRS and CDR2 YFSETQ. V was cut by 0 bases and J by 16 bases, with 11 bases left in between. This CDR3 has 11 residues. CDR3 in DNA: TGCGCCAGCAGCTTGGGCCGGGACCGCTATTTT. Residues: CASSLGRDRYF.

This chain joins TRBV19 and TRBJ2-6; TRBD2 matches at 11 bases. The CDR3 consists of 18 residues. Germline CDR1 and CDR2: LNHDA and SQIVND (reference sequence). V was clipped by 7 bases and J by 0 bases; unmatched bases: 8. The CDR3 sequence: CASTPWGLAVSGANVLTF. The CDR3 coding sequence is TGTGCCAGTACCCCTTGGGGACTAGCGGTCTCTGGGGCCAACGTCCTGACTTTC.

This rearrangement joins TRBV5-6 to TRBJ2-3; possibly TRBD2 for D (6 bases). The CDR3 is made up of 17 amino acids. Germline V gene lookup returns CDR1 SGHDT and CDR2 YYEEEE. V was trimmed by 0 bases and J by 2 bases, leaving 16 bases between them. CDR3 amino acids: CASSLVAGQHVTDTQYF. DNA of the CDR3: TGTGCCAGCAGCTTGGTGGCGGGGCAACACGTCACAGATACGCAGTATTTT. Together with reference TRBV5-6 and TRBJ2-3, the CDR3 gives the full variable domain: DAGVTQSPTHLIKTRGQQVTLRCSPKSGHDTVSWYQQALGQGPQFIFQYYEEEERQRGNFPDRFSGHQFPNYSSELNVNALLLGDSALYLCASSLVAGQHVTDTQYFGPGTRLTVL.

The chain combines TRBV7-9 with TRBJ2-7; 7 bases are shared with TRBD1. Germline lookup yields CDR1 SEHNR and CDR2 FQNEAQ (reference sequence). J gave up 3 bases and V 5 bases, and 7 bases lay outside the gene matches. There are 14 residues in the CDR3. CDR3 residues: CASSNMGQNYEQYF. The CDR3 DNA sequence: TGTGCCAGCAGCAACATGGGACAGAACTACGAGCAGTACTTC.

The rearrangement uses TRBV7-2 and TRBJ1-1; the match to TRBD1 covers 9 bases. This CDR3 has 15 residues. The germline gives CDR1 SGHTA, CDR2 FQGNSA. The ends lost 3 bases at V and 4 bases at J; junction bases unmatched: 6. CDR3 residues: CASSLSMTGGTEAFF. CDR3 DNA sequence: TGTGCCAGCAGCTTGTCCATGACAGGGGGCACTGAAGCTTTCTTT.

The V call is TRBV9, the J call TRBJ2-7, with 8 bases matching TRBD1. Trimming cost V 3 bases and J 1 base; bases outside gene matches: 6. CDR3 size: 15 residues. CDR1 SGDLS and CDR2 YYNGEE come from the germline V gene. Here the CDR3 DNA reads TGTGCCAGCAGCGAAACCGGGACAGGTTCCTACGAGCAGTACTTC. Translating it yields CASSETGTGSYEQYF.

V gene TRBV27 combines with J gene TRBJ2-5; D is possibly TRBD2 (6 bases). From germline, CDR1 is MNHEY and CDR2 SMNVEV (reference sequence). This CDR3 is built from 15 residues. The germline V and J ends were trimmed by 2 bases and 2 bases, with 12 bases remaining between them. The CDR3 loop is CASSLLGGPQETQYF. In nucleotides, the CDR3 is TGTGCCAGCAGTTTACTGGGAGGACCACAAGAGACCCAGTACTTC.

This chain uses TRBV6-1 with TRBJ2-1; 7 bases agree with TRBD1. Trimming cost V 7 bases and J 4 bases; bases outside gene matches: 10. Germline CDR1 and CDR2: MNHNS and SASEGT. This CDR3 contains 15 residues. The DNA for the CDR3 is TGTGCCAGCACTGCCGGGACAGCCTTTTACAATGAGCAGTTCTTC. It is translated as CASTAGTAFYNEQFF.

The chain combines TRBV28 with TRBJ2-2; 7 bases align to TRBD2. The germline CDR1 and CDR2 sequences are MDHEN and SYDVKM. This CDR3 contains 16 residues. The V and J ends lost 10 bases and 3 bases, in that order; junction bases with no gene match: 14. The CDR3 sequence is CATESGIGPHTGELFF. The CDR3 nucleotides are TGTGCCACGGAGAGCGGGATTGGCCCCCACACCGGGGAGCTGTTTTTT.